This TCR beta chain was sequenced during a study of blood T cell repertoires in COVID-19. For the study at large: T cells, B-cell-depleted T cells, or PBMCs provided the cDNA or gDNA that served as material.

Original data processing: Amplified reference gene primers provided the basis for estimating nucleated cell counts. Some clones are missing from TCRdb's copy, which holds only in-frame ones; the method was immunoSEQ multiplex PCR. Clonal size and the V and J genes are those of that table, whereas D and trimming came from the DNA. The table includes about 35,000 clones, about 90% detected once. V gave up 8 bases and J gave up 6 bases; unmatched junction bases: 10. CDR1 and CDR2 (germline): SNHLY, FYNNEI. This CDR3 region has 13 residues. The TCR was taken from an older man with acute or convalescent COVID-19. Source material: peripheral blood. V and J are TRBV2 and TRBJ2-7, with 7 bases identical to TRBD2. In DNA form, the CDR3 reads TGTGCCAGCGGGAGTGGGAGGGGAGGCGAGCAGTACTTC. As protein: CASGSGRGGEQYF.